This T cell receptor (beta chain) was recorded in a study of CD8 T cells in ankylosing spondylitis. Study-level results: Disease-linked clones bore a CD8+ phenotype, appearing relatively rarely in peripheral blood. Some motif variants had been reported before (in reactive arthritis synovial fluid and blood).

Germline V gene data show CDR1 as DFQATT and CDR2 as SNEGSKA (reference sequence). Trimming removed 0 bases at V and 4 bases at J, with 9 bases between. The CDR3 runs 13 residues. It was by quantitative 5'-RACE with molecular barcodes that TCR beta libraries were made. Each CDR3 protein gets one entry after TCRdb re-called the 5' RACE reads with MiXCR. Of approximately 200,000 distinct CDR3 sequences listed, roughly 13% are singletons. A word on this clonotype: What it recognizes is unknown.

V usage is TRBV20-1 and J usage is TRBJ1-2; maybe TRBD1 (6 bases). This receptor was obtained from a male donor with ankylosing spondylitis or in good health (not recorded which). Sequencing was carried out using blood, either unsorted or a sorted T cell fraction (not recorded which). The CDR3 protein is CSARDLGGYGYTF. The CDR3 region has the DNA TGCAGTGCTAGAGATCTAGGGGGCTATGGCTACACCTTC.